This T cell receptor beta chain is from a study of blood T cells in healthy people across ages. Study results and caveats: Aged donors had fewer naive CD4+ cells and lower diversity than long-lived donors. With age, beta diversity per million T cells declined roughly linearly, significantly by 35 to 40.

This clonotype has more than one count but fewer than ten. Antigen unknown. The sample, approximately 11 milliliters of peripheral blood, was drawn from each donor. Per germline, CDR1 SQVTM and CDR2 ANQGSEA. CDR3 length: 15 amino acids. Trimming removed 3 bases from V and 2 bases from J, with 16 bases in between. Through a sample-barcoded 5' primer and a J-beta primer mix, a second PCR was run for about 6 to 12 cycles. Paired-end reads containing CDR3 totaled no fewer than 3 million for each sample. TCRdb re-derived calls from the 5' RACE reads in MiXCR, one entry per CDR3 protein. The table shows over 1,500,000 distinct CDR3 sequences, with about 39% occurring only once.

This sequence originates from a human donor in good health. The material sequenced was blood. The rearrangement uses TRBV29-1 and TRBJ2-5, with D perhaps matching TRBD1 (5 bases). The CDR3 region is CSVDSPGMRQETQYF. The DNA of the CDR3 is TGCAGCGTTGACTCGCCAGGGATGAGGCAAGAGACCCAGTACTTC.